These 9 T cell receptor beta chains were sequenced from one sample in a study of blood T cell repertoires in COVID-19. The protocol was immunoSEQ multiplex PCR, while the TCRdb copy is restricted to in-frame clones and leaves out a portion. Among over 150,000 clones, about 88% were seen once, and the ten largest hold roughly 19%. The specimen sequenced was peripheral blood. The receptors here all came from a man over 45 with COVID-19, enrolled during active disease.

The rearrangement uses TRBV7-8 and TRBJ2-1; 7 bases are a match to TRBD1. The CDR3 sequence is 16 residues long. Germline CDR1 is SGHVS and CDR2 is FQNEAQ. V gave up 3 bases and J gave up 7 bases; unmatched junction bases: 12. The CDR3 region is CASSLHQGVYVNEQFF. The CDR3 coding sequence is TGTGCCAGCAGCTTGCATCAGGGGGTTTACGTTAATGAGCAGTTCTTC.

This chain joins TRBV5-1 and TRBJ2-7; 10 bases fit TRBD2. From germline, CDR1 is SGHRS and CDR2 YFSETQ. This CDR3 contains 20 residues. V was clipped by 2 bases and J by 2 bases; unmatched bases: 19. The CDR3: CASSFSGFQREGHTTYEQYF. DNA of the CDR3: TGCGCCAGCAGCTTTAGCGGGTTCCAGCGGGAGGGCCATACGACCTACGAGCAGTACTTC.

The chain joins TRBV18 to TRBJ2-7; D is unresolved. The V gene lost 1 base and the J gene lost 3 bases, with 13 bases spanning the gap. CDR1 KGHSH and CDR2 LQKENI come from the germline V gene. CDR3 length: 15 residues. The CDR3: CASSPLSREHYEQYF. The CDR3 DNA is TGTGCCAGCTCACCACTTTCAAGAGAGCACTACGAGCAGTACTTC.

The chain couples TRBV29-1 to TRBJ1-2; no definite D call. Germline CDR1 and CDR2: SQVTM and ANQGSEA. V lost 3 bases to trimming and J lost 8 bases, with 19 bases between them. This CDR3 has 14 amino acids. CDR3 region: CSVDPSQRPEGYTF. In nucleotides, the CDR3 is TGCAGCGTTGATCCCTCACAGAGACCTGAGGGCTACACCTTC.

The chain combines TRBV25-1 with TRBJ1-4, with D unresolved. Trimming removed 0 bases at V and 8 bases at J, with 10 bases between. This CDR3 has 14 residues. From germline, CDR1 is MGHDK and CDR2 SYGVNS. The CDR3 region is CASSEYWRLEKLFF. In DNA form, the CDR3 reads TGTGCCAGCAGTGAATACTGGAGGCTGGAAAAACTGTTTTTT. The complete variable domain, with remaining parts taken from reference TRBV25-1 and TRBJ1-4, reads EADIYQTPRYLVIGTGKKITLECSQTMGHDKMYWYQQDPGMELHLIHYSYGVNSTEKGDLSSESTVSRIRTEHFPLTLESARPSHTSQYLCASSEYWRLEKLFFGSGTQLSVL.

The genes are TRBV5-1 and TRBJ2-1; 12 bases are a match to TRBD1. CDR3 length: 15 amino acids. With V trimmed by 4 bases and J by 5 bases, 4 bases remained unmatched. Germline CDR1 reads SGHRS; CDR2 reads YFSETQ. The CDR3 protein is CASSQGQGAHNEQFF. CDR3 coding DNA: TGCGCCAGCAGCCAGGGACAGGGGGCCCACAATGAGCAGTTCTTC.

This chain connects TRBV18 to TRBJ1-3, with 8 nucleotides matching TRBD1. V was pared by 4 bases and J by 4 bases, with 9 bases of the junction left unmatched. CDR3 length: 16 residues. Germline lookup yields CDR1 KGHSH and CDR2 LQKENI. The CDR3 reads CASSLKNQGAGNTIYF. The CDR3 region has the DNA TGTGCCAGCTCACTTAAAAACCAGGGGGCCGGAAACACCATATATTTT.

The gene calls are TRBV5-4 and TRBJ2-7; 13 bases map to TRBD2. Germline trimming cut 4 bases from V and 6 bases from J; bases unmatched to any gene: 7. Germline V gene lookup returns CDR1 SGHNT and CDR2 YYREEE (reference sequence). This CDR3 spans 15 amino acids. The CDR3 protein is CASSRTSGSVAEQYF. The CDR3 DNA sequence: TGTGCCAGCAGCCGGACTAGCGGGAGTGTTGCCGAGCAGTACTTC.

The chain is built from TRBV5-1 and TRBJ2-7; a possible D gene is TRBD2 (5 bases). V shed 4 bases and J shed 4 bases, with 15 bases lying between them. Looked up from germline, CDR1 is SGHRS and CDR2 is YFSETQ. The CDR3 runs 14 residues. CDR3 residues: CASSLGELSYEQYF. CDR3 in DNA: TGCGCCAGCAGCCTCGGGGAGCTGTCTTACGAGCAGTACTTC.